This T cell receptor beta chain appears in the sequencing data of a study of response to subunit inactivated influenza vaccine. MiXCR was run by TCRdb on the RT-PCR reads, yielding one entry per CDR3 protein. The sample holds roughly 630,000 distinct CDR3 sequences; 14% are singletons and the top ten take approximately 7.6%. Regarding this clonotype: Antigen unknown.

Trimming left V 1 base short and J 1 base short, with 14 bases between. Germline V gene sequence: CDR1 SEHNR, CDR2 FQNEAQ (reference sequence). The CDR3 is 17 residues long. General study findings and limits: The study's authors posited that every seasonal influenza vaccination enlists few new T cells.

This sequence was found in a man aged 50-59 years who received an inactivated influenza vaccine. Sequencing used PBMCs from blood, obtained 14 to 15 days before vaccination. V and J are TRBV7-9 and TRBJ2-1; D not certain. Written as DNA, the CDR3 is TGTGCCAGCAGCTTAGTGCCAGGCGCCCTTTCCTACAATGAGCAGTTCTTC. Amino acids: CASSLVPGALSYNEQFF.